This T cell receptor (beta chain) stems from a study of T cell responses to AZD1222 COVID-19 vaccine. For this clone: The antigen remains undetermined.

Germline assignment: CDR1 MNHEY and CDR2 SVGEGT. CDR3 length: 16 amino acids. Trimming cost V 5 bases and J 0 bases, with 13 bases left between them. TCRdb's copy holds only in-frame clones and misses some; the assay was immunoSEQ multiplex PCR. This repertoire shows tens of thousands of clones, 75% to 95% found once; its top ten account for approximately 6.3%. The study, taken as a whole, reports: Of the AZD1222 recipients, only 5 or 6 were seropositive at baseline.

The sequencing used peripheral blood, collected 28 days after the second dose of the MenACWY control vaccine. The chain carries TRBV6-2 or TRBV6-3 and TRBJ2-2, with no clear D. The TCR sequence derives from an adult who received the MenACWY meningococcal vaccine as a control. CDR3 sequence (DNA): TGTGCCAGCAGTCCAATCATGGAGCCGAACACCGGGGAGCTGTTTTTT. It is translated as CASSPIMEPNTGELFF.